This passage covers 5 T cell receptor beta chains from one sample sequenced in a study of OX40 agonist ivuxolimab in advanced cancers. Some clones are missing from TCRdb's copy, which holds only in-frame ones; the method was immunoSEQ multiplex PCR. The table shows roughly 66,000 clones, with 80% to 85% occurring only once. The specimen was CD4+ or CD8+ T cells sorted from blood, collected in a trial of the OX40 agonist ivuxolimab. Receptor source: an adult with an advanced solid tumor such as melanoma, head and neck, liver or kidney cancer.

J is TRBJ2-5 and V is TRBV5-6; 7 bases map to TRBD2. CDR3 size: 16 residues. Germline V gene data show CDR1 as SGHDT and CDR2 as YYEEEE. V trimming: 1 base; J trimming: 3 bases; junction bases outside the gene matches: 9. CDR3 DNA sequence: TGTGCCAGCAGCTTGTCAGCCGGGACTATGGAAGAGACCCAGTACTTC. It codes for CASSLSAGTMEETQYF.

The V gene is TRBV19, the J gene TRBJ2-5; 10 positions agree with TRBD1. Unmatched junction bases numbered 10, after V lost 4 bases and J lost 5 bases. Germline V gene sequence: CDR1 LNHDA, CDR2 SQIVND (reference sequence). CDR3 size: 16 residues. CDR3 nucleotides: TGTGCCAGTAGTAGAGCCGGGACAGGGGCTTGGGAGACCCAGTACTTC. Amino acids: CASSRAGTGAWETQYF.

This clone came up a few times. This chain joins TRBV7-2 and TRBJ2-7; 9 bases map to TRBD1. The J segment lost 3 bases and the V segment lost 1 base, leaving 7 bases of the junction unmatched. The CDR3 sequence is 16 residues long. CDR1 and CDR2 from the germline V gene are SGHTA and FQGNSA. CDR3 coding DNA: TGTGCCAGCAGCTTAGAAGCGCCGGGACAGGGCTACGAGCAGTACTTC. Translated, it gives CASSLEAPGQGYEQYF. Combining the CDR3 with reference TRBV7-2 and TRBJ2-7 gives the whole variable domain GAGVSQSPSNKVTEKGKDVELRCDPISGHTALYWYRQSLGQGLEFLIYFQGNSAPDKSGLPSDRFSAERTGGSVSTLTIQRTQQEDSAVYLCASSLEAPGQGYEQYFGPGTRLTVT.

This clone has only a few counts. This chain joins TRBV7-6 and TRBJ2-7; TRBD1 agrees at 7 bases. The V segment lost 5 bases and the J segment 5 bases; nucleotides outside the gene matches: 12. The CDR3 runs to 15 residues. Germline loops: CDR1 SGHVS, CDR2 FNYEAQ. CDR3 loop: CASSPRQGMWNEQYF. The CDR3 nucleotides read TGTGCCAGCAGCCCGCGACAGGGAATGTGGAACGAGCAGTACTTC.

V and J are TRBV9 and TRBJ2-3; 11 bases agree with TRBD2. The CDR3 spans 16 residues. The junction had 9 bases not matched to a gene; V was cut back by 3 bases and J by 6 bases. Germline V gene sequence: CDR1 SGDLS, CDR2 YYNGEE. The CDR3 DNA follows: TGTGCCAGCAGCGCGAGCTCTCTAGCGGGAGGCGATACGCAGTATTTT. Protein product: CASSASSLAGGDTQYF. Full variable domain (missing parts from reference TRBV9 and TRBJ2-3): DSGVTQTPKHLITATGQRVTLRCSPRSGDLSVYWYQQSLDQGLQFLIQYYNGEERAKGNILERFSAQQFPDLHSELNLSSLELGDSALYFCASSASSLAGGDTQYFGPGTRLTVL.